A selection of T cell receptor beta chains follows, all from one sample in a study of shared clonotypes between healthy human individuals. Profiling relied on immunoSEQ multiplex PCR, and the TCRdb table lists in-frame clones only, not all of them. The table has millions of clones, 85% to 95% seen once. What was sequenced was naive CD8+ T cells from PBMCs. The receptors derive from a man aged 18 to 30 in good health. Some clones in this sample may be carry-over from other donors' samples. The CDR3 runs from the conserved cysteine through the conserved F or W. D genes are given only for firm matches. Size is omitted from some rows. Given values are once, few, many or a class for expanded clones.

D gene	clone size	J gene	V gene	CDR3 protein	CDR3 DNA
-	-	TRBJ1-1	TRBV6-1	CASSEVTRGWNTEAFF	TGTGCCAGCAGTGAAGTAACCCGGGGGTGGAACACTGAAGCTTTCTTT
TRBD1	-	TRBJ1-4	TRBV10-3	CAIGTGLNEKLFF	TGTGCCATCGGGACAGGGCTTAATGAAAAACTGTTTTTT
-	once	TRBJ1-3	TRBV28	CASSFDTNPTGNTIYF	TGTGCCAGCAGTTTTGACACCAACCCCACTGGAAACACCATATATTTT
TRBD1	-	TRBJ2-7	TRBV27	CASSLRGTALYEQYF	TGTGCCAGCAGTTTGCGTGGGACAGCTTTGTACGAGCAGTACTTC
TRBD1	-	TRBJ2-7	TRBV2	CASSIPGDRTPYEQYF	TGTGCCAGCAGTATACCCGGGGACAGAACTCCCTACGAGCAGTACTTC
-	-	TRBJ2-5	TRBV6-5	CASSPGETQYF	TGTGCCAGCAGCCCTGGGGAGACCCAGTACTTC
TRBD1	-	TRBJ1-2	TRBV5-6	CASSTGTGSGGYTF	TGTGCCAGCAGCACCGGGACAGGGTCGGGTGGCTACACCTTC
-	-	TRBJ1-2	TRBV19	CAIQDSAYGYTF	TGTGCCATTCAAGACAGCGCCTATGGCTACACCTTC
-	-	TRBJ1-5	TRBV30	CAWSLDGDQPQHF	TGTGCCTGGAGTCTCGACGGGGATCAGCCCCAGCATTTT
-	-	TRBJ2-7	TRBV9	CASSVAGTPGYEQYF	TGTGCCAGCAGCGTAGCCGGGACACCAGGCTACGAGCAGTACTTC
TRBD2	-	TRBJ2-4	TRBV28	CASSFLGSSGRGSGIQYF	TGTGCCAGCAGTTTTCTGGGGTCTAGCGGGAGGGGCAGCGGAATTCAGTACTTC
-	-	TRBJ1-1	TRBV5-6	CASSLAGDTEAFF	TGTGCCAGCAGCTTGGCCGGGGACACTGAAGCTTTCTTT
-	-	TRBJ2-7	TRBV7-2	CASSLDLTAYEQYF	TGTGCCAGCAGCTTAGATCTCACAGCCTACGAGCAGTACTTC
TRBD1	-	TRBJ2-3	TRBV2	CASSEVRGPRDTQYF	TGTGCCAGCAGTGAGGTCAGGGGGCCCAGAGATACGCAGTATTTT
TRBD1	-	TRBJ1-5	TRBV6-1	CASNPRGRNQPQHF	TGTGCCAGCAACCCCAGGGGGCGCAATCAGCCCCAGCATTTT
-	-	TRBJ1-5	TRBV7-2	CASSLELVGRANQPQHF	TGTGCCAGCAGCTTAGAATTGGTGGGCAGGGCCAATCAGCCCCAGCATTTT
TRBD2	-	TRBJ2-1	TRBV7-8	CASSLVFAGGLYNEQFF	TGTGCCAGCAGCTTAGTATTCGCGGGAGGGCTTTACAATGAGCAGTTCTTC
-	-	TRBJ2-7	TRBV10-3	CAIKEVQGHEQYF	TGTGCCATCAAAGAGGTTCAGGGGCACGAGCAGTACTTC
-	-	TRBJ1-1	TRBV7-9	CASSLNPGGTEAFF	TGTGCCAGCAGCTTAAACCCTGGCGGAACTGAAGCTTTCTTT
-	-	TRBJ2-7	TRBV27	CASSLRTTGYEQYF	TGTGCCAGCAGTCTAAGGACTACCGGCTACGAGCAGTACTTC
-	once	TRBJ1-3	TRBV5-5	CASSLRGSGNTIYF	TGTGCCAGCAGCTTAAGGGGCTCTGGAAACACCATATATTTT
TRBD1	-	TRBJ1-4	TRBV7-9	CASSTGGRTGSEKLFF	TGTGCCAGCAGTACGGGGGGAAGGACAGGAAGTGAAAAACTGTTTTTT
TRBD2	-	TRBJ2-7	TRBV5-5	CASSFRTSGRGSYEQYF	TGTGCCAGCAGTTTTCGGACTAGCGGGAGAGGGTCCTACGAGCAGTACTTC
-	-	TRBJ2-1	TRBV7-2	CASSLALGNLPEQFF	TGTGCCAGCAGCTTAGCCCTAGGTAACCTCCCTGAGCAGTTCTTC
-	-	TRBJ2-1	TRBV29-1	CSVVEVVYNEQFF	TGCAGCGTTGTCGAGGTAGTTTACAATGAGCAGTTCTTC
-	once	TRBJ2-7	TRBV27	CASSSLLGYRDLSEQYF	TGTGCCAGCAGTTCCCTATTGGGATACCGGGACCTCTCCGAGCAGTACTTC
TRBD2	-	TRBJ2-4	TRBV5-6	CASSPWTSGNNIQYF	TGTGCCAGCAGCCCCTGGACTAGCGGGAACAACATTCAGTACTTC
TRBD2	-	TRBJ2-1	TRBV2	CASSEIAGALNEQFF	TGTGCCAGCAGTGAGATAGCGGGAGCTCTCAATGAGCAGTTCTTC
TRBD1	-	TRBJ1-2	TRBV18	CASSPPLDRGYGYTF	TGTGCCAGCTCACCACCTTTGGACAGGGGGTATGGCTACACCTTC
TRBD1	-	TRBJ1-4	TRBV9	CASSVQGAANEKLFF	TGTGCCAGCAGCGTCCAGGGGGCGGCTAATGAAAAACTGTTTTTT
-	-	TRBJ2-1	TRBV6-5	CASSFVTEQFF	TGTGCCAGCAGTTTCGTAACTGAGCAGTTCTTC
TRBD1	-	TRBJ1-2	TRBV5-1	CASSGGTGELTF	TGCGCCAGCAGCGGAGGGACAGGGGAGCTCACCTTC
TRBD2	-	TRBJ2-7	TRBV7-9	CASSNLGEGLSYEQYF	TGTGCCAGCAGCAACCTGGGGGAGGGCCTCTCCTACGAGCAGTACTTC
-	-	TRBJ1-1	TRBV6-1	CAAGQHMNTEAFF	TGTGCCGCGGGACAACACATGAACACTGAAGCTTTCTTT
TRBD1	-	TRBJ2-7	TRBV5-6	CASTFGTGGEQYF	TGTGCCAGCACCTTCGGGACAGGGGGCGAGCAGTACTTC
TRBD1	-	TRBJ2-7	TRBV11-2	CASSPSGTENYEQYF	TGTGCCAGCAGCCCCTCCGGGACAGAAAATTACGAGCAGTACTTC
TRBD2	-	TRBJ2-2	TRBV7-9	CASSLDPTSAGELFF	TGTGCCAGCAGCCTTGATCCGACTAGCGCCGGGGAGCTGTTTTTT
-	-	TRBJ2-3	TRBV18	CASSPRRGTTDTQYF	TGTGCCAGCTCACCTAGGAGGGGGACCACAGATACGCAGTATTTT
-	-	TRBJ2-7	TRBV29-1	CSVEEVSSYEQYF	TGCAGCGTTGAGGAGGTTAGCTCCTACGAGCAGTACTTC
-	few	TRBJ1-1	TRBV27	CASSLHGSYAVNTEAFF	TGTGCCAGCAGTTTACACGGGTCATACGCGGTGAACACTGAAGCTTTCTTT
-	-	TRBJ2-3	TRBV28	CASPGGRLTDTQYF	TGTGCCAGCCCTGGTGGCAGGTTGACGGATACGCAGTATTTT
TRBD2	-	TRBJ2-7	TRBV7-9	CASRKRAPSRELAYEQYF	TGTGCCAGCAGAAAAAGGGCCCCCTCGCGGGAGCTTGCTTACGAGCAGTACTTC
TRBD1	-	TRBJ2-7	TRBV4-1	CASSQDFEGTGAYEQYF	TGCGCCAGCAGCCAAGATTTCGAGGGGACAGGGGCCTACGAGCAGTACTTC
-	-	TRBJ2-7	TRBV2	CASSLTSRDPRREQYF	TGTGCCAGCAGTCTAACTAGCCGGGACCCACGGCGAGAGCAGTACTTC
TRBD1	-	TRBJ2-7	TRBV9	CASSVGQGASYEQYF	TGTGCCAGCAGCGTAGGACAGGGGGCCTCCTACGAGCAGTACTTC
TRBD2	-	TRBJ2-7	TRBV18	CASSPPGSGKYEQYF	TGTGCCAGCTCACCACCTGGGAGCGGGAAATACGAGCAGTACTTC
-	once	TRBJ1-4	TRBV12-2	CASRLVVMGQVNEKLFF	TGTGCAAGTCGCTTAGTCGTGATGGGACAGGTTAATGAAAAACTGTTTTTT
-	-	TRBJ2-7	TRBV13	CASSLGAFEQYF	TGTGCCAGCAGCTTAGGAGCGTTCGAGCAGTACTTC
TRBD2	-	TRBJ2-2	TRBV5-1	CASSWTSGSPGELFF	TGCGCCAGCAGCTGGACTAGCGGTTCACCCGGGGAGCTGTTTTTT
-	-	TRBJ2-7	TRBV6-1	CASSERDTSFSHEQYF	TGTGCCAGCAGTGAACGGGACACCTCCTTTTCCCACGAGCAGTACTTC
TRBD1	-	TRBJ2-7	TRBV11-2	CASSLGQGIGGAIYEQYF	TGTGCCAGCAGCTTAGGACAGGGTATTGGGGGTGCGATATACGAGCAGTACTTC
-	few	TRBJ1-5	TRBV6-1	CASSEVRGGSNQPQHF	TGTGCCAGCAGTGAAGTTAGGGGAGGGAGCAATCAGCCCCAGCATTTT
TRBD2	-	TRBJ2-1	TRBV29-1	CSVEGGRAWSYNEQFF	TGCAGCGTTGAGGGCGGGAGGGCCTGGTCCTACAATGAGCAGTTCTTC